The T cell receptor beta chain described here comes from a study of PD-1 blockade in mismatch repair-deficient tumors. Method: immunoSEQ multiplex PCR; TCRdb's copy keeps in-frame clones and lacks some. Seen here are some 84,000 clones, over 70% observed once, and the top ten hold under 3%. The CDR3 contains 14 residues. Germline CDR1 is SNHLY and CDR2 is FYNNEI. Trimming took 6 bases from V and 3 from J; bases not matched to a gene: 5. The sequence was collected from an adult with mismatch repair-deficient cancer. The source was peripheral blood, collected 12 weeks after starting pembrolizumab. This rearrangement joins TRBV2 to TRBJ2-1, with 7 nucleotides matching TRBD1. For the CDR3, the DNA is TGTGCCAGCAGGTTCGACAGGGACTACAATGAGCAGTTCTTC. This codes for CASRFDRDYNEQFF.